A selection of T cell receptor beta chains follows, all from one sample in a study of OX40 agonist ivuxolimab in advanced cancers. Repertoires were generated with immunoSEQ multiplex PCR, while TCRdb's copy carries only in-frame clones and drops some. The table shows tens of thousands of clones, with 65% to 90% occurring only once. The input for sequencing was CD4+ or CD8+ T cells sorted from blood, taken in a trial of the OX40 agonist ivuxolimab. The receptors originated from an adult with an advanced solid tumor such as melanoma, head and neck, liver or kidney cancer. CDR3s include the opening cysteine and the closing phenylalanine or tryptophan. Fields, in order: V gene, CDR3 protein.

TRBV25-1,CASSPTSQGPLGNEQFF
TRBV11-2,CASTPSGALIREQYF
TRBV18,CASSPPGQGSPYEQYF
TRBV4-3,CASSRGTTYNEQFF
TRBV30,CAWREGTGGETQYF
TRBV7-2,CASSLLSSGRGDTQYF
TRBV14,CASSQLPGRGTSTDTQYF
TRBV9,CASSPGQGGNQPQHF
TRBV18,CASSGTSGDSRGTGELFF
TRBV28,CASSIQGGWHSPLHF
TRBV21-1,CASSSLPGTVGYEQYF
TRBV7-2,CASSFNMNTEAFF
TRBV10-3,CAISESRFTNTGELFF
TRBV6-6,CASSYSRGPYEQYF
TRBV19,CASSSRGDRGRNYGYTF
TRBV9,CASSVVTPYF
TRBV10-3,CASSYSRTSPYEQYF
TRBV6-5,CASSVGTWYEQYF
TRBV5-6,CASSPKREGPLMKLFF
TRBV7-8,CASSLAETSYEQYF
TRBV4-1,CASSPLRGGNEQFF
TRBV5-5,CASSTIGGLNYGYTF
TRBV7-9,CASSLGPPWYTDTQYF
TRBV27,CASSRGPDTEAFF
TRBV5-8,CASSLPGRDGYTF
TRBV6-5,CASSTGRGTWETQYF
TRBV10-3,CAIPWGEETQYF
TRBV18,CASSPRPDDYEQYF
TRBV5-1,CASSLGDPPQYF
TRBV18,CASSTRLEETQYF